This note documents a single T cell receptor (beta chain) sequence. The data originate from a study of T cells in Graves' hyperthyroidism and ophthalmopathy. The CDR3 sequence is 15 residues long. The V and J ends lost 8 bases and 3 bases, in that order; junction bases with no gene match: 10. Exclusions: uncontrolled infection, other autoimmune disease, pregnancy, lactation. Amplification yielded TCR beta CDR3 regions, with RNA transcripts as the source. The TCR CDR3 first-round RT-PCR relied on the HTBI primer set. TCRdb passed the multiplex PCR reads through MiXCR, listing each CDR3 protein once. The table records 700,000 or so distinct CDR3 sequences, about a sixth of them present only once.

The chain is built from TRBV12-3 or TRBV12-4 and TRBJ2-7; 10 bases line up with TRBD1. This sequence originates from a man younger than 35 with Graves' hyperthyroidism. Sequenced sample: blood. The chain's CDR3 is CASGSPGTGVYEQYF. CDR3 in DNA: TGTGCCAGCGGCTCCCCCGGGACAGGGGTCTACGAGCAGTACTTC.